This T cell receptor (beta chain) derives from a study of blood T cells in healthy people across ages. The study, taken as a whole, reports: Getting older went along with TCR beta diversity per million T cells dropping roughly linearly. Because sorting was not performed, PBMCs prevented conclusive naive versus antigen-experienced comparison.

Primers used in a second PCR of roughly 6 to 12 cycles were a sample-barcoded 5' primer and a J-beta primer mix. TCRdb reprocessed the 5' RACE reads via MiXCR and lists one record per CDR3 protein. The repertoire includes under 1,000,000 distinct CDR3 sequences, about 37% of them detected once, and 13% sits in the top ten. With regard to this clonotype: Its antigen is still unknown.

The CDR3 sequence is 15 residues long. The V gene lost 0 bases and the J gene lost 5 bases, with 10 bases spanning the gap. Germline CDR1 reads MGHRA; CDR2 reads YSYEKL. The sample consisted of blood. The chain combines TRBV4-1 with TRBJ1-4, with D perhaps TRBD1 (5 bases). This clonotype was sampled from a man aged 18 to 35 in good health. Here the CDR3 reads CASSQDPRANEKLFF. The CDR3 nucleotides are TGCGCCAGCAGCCAAGATCCCAGGGCGAATGAAAAACTGTTTTTT.